These 22 T cell receptor beta chains were all obtained from the same sample, sequenced in a study of blood T cell repertoires in COVID-19. Using immunoSEQ multiplex PCR, the repertoire was profiled, and TCRdb retains in-frame clones only, with some absent. There are about 240,000 clones in the sample; around 90% occur only once, and under 9% lies in the top ten. Sequencing was done on a sample of peripheral blood. These receptors were obtained from a woman in her 70s with active or convalescent COVID-19.

The chain joins TRBV7-2 to TRBJ1-1; 7 nucleotides agree with TRBD1. With 5 bases clipped from V and 2 bases from J, the junction kept 5 bases outside the gene matches. CDR1 and CDR2 (germline): SGHTA, FQGNSA. The CDR3 is 14 amino acids. CDR3 in DNA: TGTGCCAGCAGCCTGCGACAGGGAAACACTGAAGCTTTCTTT. This sequence encodes CASSLRQGNTEAFF. Combining the CDR3 with reference TRBV7-2 and TRBJ1-1 gives the whole variable domain GAGVSQSPSNKVTEKGKDVELRCDPISGHTALYWYRQSLGQGLEFLIYFQGNSAPDKSGLPSDRFSAERTGGSVSTLTIQRTQQEDSAVYLCASSLRQGNTEAFFGQGTRLTVV.

The rearrangement joins TRBV11-2 to TRBJ2-1, with TRBD2 identical over 13 bases. The CDR3 covers 16 residues. Trimming took 6 bases from V and 7 from J; bases not matched to a gene: 9. Germline CDR1 and CDR2: SGHAT and FQNNGV. CDR3 bases: TGTGCCAGCAGTCTCGCACTAGCGGGGGGGCAGAATGAGCAGTTCTTC. This sequence encodes CASSLALAGGQNEQFF.

This clone appeared a single time. The chain couples TRBV3-1 (or the pseudogene TRBV3-2) to TRBJ2-2, with 9 bases fitting TRBD2. CDR1 LGHDT and CDR2 YNNKEL come from the germline V gene (reference sequence). V was clipped by 5 bases and J by 4 bases; unmatched bases: 5. CDR3 length: 15 amino acids. The CDR3 region is CASSVLAGSTGELFF. CDR3 in DNA: TGTGCCAGCAGCGTCCTAGCGGGGTCCACCGGGGAGCTGTTTTTT.

This chain links TRBV5-4 with TRBJ1-5; maybe TRBD1 (5 bases). V was trimmed by 2 bases and J by 7 bases, leaving 16 bases between them. The length of the CDR3 is 15 residues. The V gene's germline CDR1 is SGHNT and CDR2 YYREEE (reference sequence). The CDR3 DNA follows: TGTGCCAGCAGCTTTGGACCCCCAGGGTCCCAGCCCCAGCATTTT. Its protein is CASSFGPPGSQPQHF.

This chain joins TRBV3-1 (or the pseudogene TRBV3-2) and TRBJ1-2; TRBD1 might be the D (6 bases). Germline assignment: CDR1 LGHDT and CDR2 YNNKEL (reference sequence). Trimming pared 4 bases from V and 2 bases from J, leaving 11 bases between. The CDR3 loop spans 14 amino acids. The CDR3 protein is CASSPQQGNYGYTF. As DNA, the CDR3 is TGTGCCAGCAGCCCTCAACAGGGCAACTATGGCTACACCTTC.

This sequence joins TRBV15 and TRBJ1-2, with a weak D call TRBD1 (5 bases). V was clipped by 5 bases and J by 8 bases, with 21 bases between them. The germline V gene encodes CDR1 LNHNV and CDR2 YYDKDF (reference sequence). The CDR3 extends over 15 amino acids. The CDR3 nucleotides are TGTGCCACCAGCCCTCCGGGGAGGGGACTTATCGGCTACACCTTC. The encoded protein is CATSPPGRGLIGYTF.

This clone has a single count. The V and J genes are TRBV4-3 and TRBJ1-3; unclear D gene. The germline V and J ends were trimmed by 0 bases and 0 bases, with 6 bases remaining between them. Germline-derived CDR1 and CDR2 are LGHNA and YSLEER. This CDR3 spans 15 amino acids. The CDR3 is CASSQESFSGNTIYF. CDR3 coding DNA: TGCGCCAGCAGCCAAGAGTCTTTCTCTGGAAACACCATATATTTT.

This chain uses TRBV20-1 with TRBJ2-3; the D gene is possibly TRBD2 (7 bases). V was pared by 3 bases and J by 4 bases, with 17 bases between. This CDR3 is built from 15 residues. Germline CDR1 reads DFQATT; CDR2 reads SNEGSKA (reference sequence). As DNA, the CDR3 is TGCAGTGCTAGTGTTGGGGGGGCCTCAGCAGATACGCAGTATTTT. Translation: CSASVGGASADTQYF.

The V gene is TRBV5-1, the J gene TRBJ1-2; the match to TRBD1 covers 9 bases. V shed 4 bases, J shed 3 bases, and the junction held 7 bases outside the gene matches. This CDR3 spans 15 amino acids. Germline CDR1 and CDR2: SGHRS and YFSETQ. The CDR3 here is CASSEEGTGYYGYTF. The CDR3 DNA is TGCGCCAGCAGCGAGGAGGGGACAGGGTACTATGGCTACACCTTC. The whole variable domain, filled in from reference TRBV5-1 and TRBJ1-2, reads KAGVTQTPRYLIKTRGQQVTLSCSPISGHRSVSWYQQTPGQGLQFLFEYFSETQRNKGNFPGRFSGRQFSNSRSEMNVSTLELGDSALYLCASSEEGTGYYGYTFGSGTRLTVV.

This clone was detected only a few times. The rearrangement joins TRBV4-1 to TRBJ1-4, with D perhaps matching TRBD1 (5 bases). Germline-derived CDR1 and CDR2 are MGHRA and YSYEKL. The V end was cut by 1 base, the J end by 4 bases, with 10 bases between. CDR3 length equals 15 residues. The CDR3 region is CASSQVGGVNEKLFF. CDR3 bases: TGCGCCAGCAGCCAAGTAGGAGGGGTTAATGAAAAACTGTTTTTT.

This chain connects TRBV4-3 to TRBJ1-2; D possibly corresponds to TRBD1 (5 bases). There are 14 residues in the CDR3. Germline V gene sequence: CDR1 LGHNA, CDR2 YSLEER. Trimming pared 4 bases from V and 4 bases from J, leaving 13 bases between. The CDR3 spells CASSPSTGTYGYTF. The CDR3 DNA is TGCGCCAGCAGCCCCAGTACAGGCACCTATGGCTACACCTTC.

As regards this clone: The junction departs from germline at one end; a sequencing error may be responsible. The V gene is TRBV5-4, the J gene TRBJ2-1, with 14 bases aligning to TRBD2. Germline CDR1 reads SGHNT; CDR2 reads YYREEE (reference sequence). The CDR3 has 14 residues. CDR3 protein: CASSAGLAGAGGVF. The CDR3 nucleotides read TGTGCCAGCAGCGCGGGACTAGCGGGGGCCGGGGGGGTCTTC.

This chain joins TRBV4-3 and TRBJ1-1; no clear D. The germline V gene encodes CDR1 LGHNA and CDR2 YSLEER. The CDR3 loop spans 15 amino acids. V was pared by 0 bases and J by 6 bases, with 14 bases between. The DNA of the CDR3 is TGCGCCAGCAGCCAAGATAAGACGGGGTTCGCTGAAGCTTTCTTT. It specifies CASSQDKTGFAEAFF.

This clone has only a few counts. The rearrangement joins TRBV5-8 to TRBJ1-1; no reliable D call. V lost 3 bases and J lost 1, with 7 bases in between. Germline lookup yields CDR1 SGHTS and CDR2 YDEGEE. This CDR3 is 13 amino acids long. CDR3 coding DNA: TGTGCCAGCAGCTCCGAGGGGAACACTGAAGCTTTCTTT. Translating gives CASSSEGNTEAFF.

The chain has TRBV7-2 and TRBJ1-5; TRBD1 might be the D (5 bases). The CDR3 extends over 13 amino acids. Germline V gene sequence: CDR1 SGHTA, CDR2 FQGNSA. V lost 7 bases, J lost 3 bases, and 10 bases lay in between. The CDR3 sequence is CASTQGTNQPQHF. CDR3 bases: TGTGCCAGCACCCAGGGTACCAATCAGCCCCAGCATTTT.

The chain joins TRBV13 to TRBJ1-5, with 9 bases fitting TRBD1. The V gene's germline CDR1 is PRHDT and CDR2 FYEKMQ (reference sequence). The CDR3 has 16 amino acids. The trim removed 0 bases at V and 4 bases at J, leaving 4 bases unmatched. CDR3 protein: CASSLGGQGRNQPQHF. Written as DNA, the CDR3 is TGTGCCAGCAGCTTAGGGGGACAGGGAAGAAATCAGCCCCAGCATTTT.

This clone was counted once. The gene calls are TRBV25-1 and TRBJ2-7; maybe TRBD1 (5 bases). The CDR3 sequence is 14 residues long. The germline gives CDR1 MGHDK, CDR2 SYGVNS. V was clipped by 4 bases and J by 3 bases, with 13 bases between them. The CDR3 sequence is CASSVQGFYYEQYF. As DNA, the CDR3 is TGTGCCAGCAGTGTCCAGGGATTCTACTACGAGCAGTACTTC.

This rearrangement joins TRBV6-5 to TRBJ1-5; D is perhaps TRBD1 (6 bases). Germline V gene data show CDR1 as MNHEY and CDR2 as SVGAGI. The length of the CDR3 is 14 residues. Between the trimmed V and J ends, which lost 6 bases and 2 bases, there was a span of 11 bases. This chain's CDR3 is CASRTRQGNQPQHF. In nucleotides, the CDR3 is TGTGCCAGCAGAACGCGACAGGGCAATCAGCCCCAGCATTTT.

The genes are TRBV11-2 and TRBJ1-3; D might be TRBD1 (5 bases). V gave up 5 bases and J gave up 6 bases, with 17 bases separating them. The CDR3 is 15 residues long. The germline V gene encodes CDR1 SGHAT and CDR2 FQNNGV. CDR3 protein: CASSLRGGVQNTIYF. In DNA, the CDR3 is TGTGCCAGCAGCCTACGCGGGGGGGTCCAAAACACCATATATTTT.

DNA for the CDR3: TGTGCCAGCAGCTTAGCTCTCGAGCAGTTCTTC. Its translation: CASSLALEQFF. This sequence joins TRBV11-2 and TRBJ2-1; D remains unclear. The germline V and J ends were trimmed by 1 base and 10 bases, with 5 bases remaining between them. The germline gives CDR1 SGHAT, CDR2 FQNNGV. CDR3 length: 11 residues.

V gene TRBV7-6 combines with J gene TRBJ2-7, with 9 positions matching TRBD1. V lost 0 bases, J lost 5 bases, and 8 bases stayed unmatched. This CDR3 region has 16 residues. Germline V CDR1 and CDR2: SGHVS, FNYEAQ. The CDR3 DNA follows: TGTGCCAGCAGCTTAGCGATCAGGACAGGGGCCAACGAGCAGTACTTC. Protein product: CASSLAIRTGANEQYF.

The sample holds a few counts of this clone. The chain links TRBV19 to TRBJ1-5, with D maybe TRBD1 (5 bases). The V end was cut by 3 bases, the J end by 4 bases, with 13 bases between. CDR1 is LNHDA and CDR2 is SQIVND in the germline V gene (reference sequence). CDR3 length: 15 residues. The chain's CDR3 is CASSIGIRGNQPQHF. CDR3 nucleotide sequence: TGTGCCAGTAGTATTGGAATAAGGGGAAATCAGCCCCAGCATTTT.